The source of this T cell receptor beta chain is a study of blood T cells in healthy people across ages. The germline V gene has CDR1 SNHLY and CDR2 FYNNEI. This CDR3 region has 16 residues. Study findings and constraints: Diversity estimates drawn from one million T cells were deemed underestimates. In older individuals, TCR beta diversity per million T cells was lower, falling roughly linearly with age.

This clonotype came up once. No antigen is known for it. An end of the junction differs from the germline gene, which may be a read error. Then a second PCR, running about 6 to 12 cycles, was carried out with a sample-barcoded 5' primer and a J-beta primer mix. Every molecule of cDNA carried a tag from a template-switch adaptor with 12 random nucleotides. TCRdb itself ran the 5' RACE reads through MiXCR, one entry per CDR3 protein. This sample carries approximately 770,000 distinct CDR3 sequences, about 62% of them seen once, and the ten largest clones take roughly 22%. This TCR was recovered from a young man in good health. V usage is TRBV2 and J usage is TRBJ2-1; 8 positions match TRBD2. The specimen sequenced was blood. The CDR3 region is CASSLAGWSSYNEQFF. CDR3 nucleotides: TGCGCCAGCAGTTTAGCGGGATGGAGCTCCTACAATGAGCAGTTCTTC.